The 18 T cell receptor beta chains given below trace back to one sample, sequenced in a study of shared clonotypes between healthy human individuals. Profiling relied on immunoSEQ multiplex PCR, and the TCRdb table lists in-frame clones only, not all of them. The table shows approximately 2.1 million clones, with over 85% occurring only once. The sample was naive CD4+ T cells from PBMCs. The sample's subset: CD45RA+ positively selected. These TCRs come from a young man in good health. Some clones in this sample may be carry-over from other donors' samples.

V is TRBV7-7 and J is TRBJ2-1; the D is unclear. The CDR3 runs 15 residues. Germline V gene sequence: CDR1 SSHAT, CDR2 FNYEAQ (reference sequence). V dropped 1 base and J dropped 1 base, with 8 bases sitting between them. Written as DNA, the CDR3 is TGTGCCAGCAGCTTAGATGTGGGTTCCTACAATGAGCAGTTCTTC. This sequence encodes CASSLDVGSYNEQFF. Using reference TRBV7-7 and TRBJ2-1 for the parts outside the CDR3, the full variable domain is GAGVSQSPRYKVTKRGQDVTLRCDPISSHATLYWYQQALGQGPEFLTYFNYEAQPDKSGLPSDRFSAERPEGSISTLTIQRTEQRDSAMYRCASSLDVGSYNEQFFGPGTRLTVL.

The gene calls are TRBV7-8 and TRBJ2-2, with D unresolved. Germline CDR1 SGHVS, CDR2 FQNEAQ. The V gene lost 2 bases and the J gene lost 6 bases, with 7 bases spanning the gap. The length of the CDR3 is 13 residues. Here the CDR3 reads CASSLIGSGELFF. CDR3 in DNA: TGTGCCAGCAGCTTAATAGGTTCCGGGGAGCTGTTTTTT.

The CDR3 protein is CASQPGQGGNEQFF. The CDR3, as DNA: TGTGCCAGCCAGCCGGGACAGGGGGGGAATGAGCAGTTCTTC. This chain uses TRBV9 with TRBJ2-1; 11 nucleotides match TRBD1. With 7 bases clipped from V and 7 bases from J, the junction kept 7 bases outside the gene matches. CDR3 size: 14 residues. CDR1 SGDLS and CDR2 YYNGEE come from the germline V gene. The full variable domain, with the rest looked up from reference TRBV9 and TRBJ2-1, is DSGVTQTPKHLITATGQRVTLRCSPRSGDLSVYWYQQSLDQGLQFLIQYYNGEERAKGNILERFSAQQFPDLHSELNLSSLELGDSALYFCASQPGQGGNEQFFGPGTRLTVL.

The chain carries TRBV4-1 and TRBJ1-1; 7 nucleotides match TRBD1. The CDR3 runs to 17 residues. After removal of 4 bases from V and 0 bases from J, the junction contained 11 bases not matched to a gene. CDR1 is MGHRA, CDR2 YSYEKL, per germline. The CDR3 DNA reads as TGCGCCAGCAGCCCCCCGGGACAGAGAAAAATGAACACTGAAGCTTTCTTT. It translates to CASSPPGQRKMNTEAFF.

The chain employs TRBV4-2 and TRBJ2-1, with 11 bases lining up with TRBD2. V shed 4 bases, J shed 5 bases, and the junction held 4 bases outside the gene matches. CDR1 LGHNA and CDR2 YNFKEQ come from the germline V gene. There are 15 residues in the CDR3. The chain's CDR3 is CASSPGLADDNEQFF. The CDR3, as DNA: TGTGCCAGCAGCCCGGGACTAGCGGACGACAATGAGCAGTTCTTC.

CDR3 bases: TGTGCCAGCAGTCCCCGGGTAGGAAATTCACCCCTCCACTTT. It specifies CASSPRVGNSPLHF. The chain couples TRBV6-5 to TRBJ1-6, with no clear D. The V end was cut by 5 bases, the J end by 7 bases, with 12 bases between. Germline V gene data show CDR1 as MNHEY and CDR2 as SVGAGI. The CDR3 is 14 residues long.

Worth noting for this clone: Other DNA sequences in this specimen translate into the identical CDR3. The J gene is TRBJ2-1, the V gene TRBV18; 11 bases align to TRBD1. The germline V gene encodes CDR1 KGHSH and CDR2 LQKENI. The CDR3 length is 15 residues. The V segment lost 3 bases and the J segment 7 bases; nucleotides outside the gene matches: 5. CDR3 DNA: TGTGCCAGCTCACCTGGGACAGGGGGTCGGAATGAGCAGTTCTTC. Residues: CASSPGTGGRNEQFF.

The rearrangement uses TRBV4-1 and TRBJ1-1; D unclear. Germline values: CDR1 MGHRA, CDR2 YSYEKL. V lost 0 bases and J lost 0, with 8 bases in between. The length of the CDR3 is 15 residues. DNA for the CDR3: TGCGCCAGCAGCCAAGAAGCAACTATGAACACTGAAGCTTTCTTT. Its translation: CASSQEATMNTEAFF.

The chain couples TRBV29-1 to TRBJ2-3; D might be TRBD2 (6 bases). The germline V gene encodes CDR1 SQVTM and CDR2 ANQGSEA. V lost 4 bases and J 6 bases, leaving 20 bases between the germline ends. This CDR3 is built from 15 residues. DNA of the CDR3: TGCAGCGTTGTGGCCCCAGCGGGTAATCGGGATACGCAGTATTTT. Protein: CSVVAPAGNRDTQYF.

This chain links TRBV5-4 with TRBJ2-7; TRBD1 matches 7 bases. This CDR3 comprises 14 residues. Germline V gives CDR1 SGHNT, CDR2 YYREEE (reference sequence). The trim removed 4 bases at V and 0 bases at J, leaving 4 bases unmatched. The CDR3 sequence is CASSQDRSSYEQYF. The CDR3 coding sequence is TGTGCCAGCAGCCAGGACAGGAGCTCCTACGAGCAGTACTTC.

The rearrangement joins TRBV30 to TRBJ1-2; D gene uncertain. This CDR3 has 12 amino acids. The V gene lost 1 base and the J gene lost 4 bases, with 7 bases spanning the gap. The V gene's germline CDR1 is GTSNPN and CDR2 SVGIG (reference sequence). This CDR3 reads CAWSADGYGYTF. The CDR3 nucleotides read TGTGCCTGGAGTGCCGACGGCTATGGCTACACCTTC.

The rearrangement links TRBV11-2 to TRBJ1-2; D may be TRBD1 (5 bases). Trimming cost V 6 bases and J 4 bases, with 21 bases left between them. The CDR3 covers 16 residues. CDR1 and CDR2 (germline): SGHAT, FQNNGV. The CDR3 DNA reads TGTGCCAGCAGTCCGCTGGGACTAGGGTACGGCTATGGCTACACCTTC. This translates into CASSPLGLGYGYGYTF.

This chain links TRBV2 with TRBJ1-4, with a possible D match to TRBD1 (6 bases). The CDR3 extends over 14 amino acids. Looked up from germline, CDR1 is SNHLY and CDR2 is FYNNEI. The V end was cut by 6 bases, the J end by 2 bases, with 10 bases between. CDR3: CASSRQATNEKLFF. In DNA form, the CDR3 reads TGTGCCAGCAGCCGACAGGCGACTAATGAAAAACTGTTTTTT.

This clone appeared once. The J gene is TRBJ2-5, the V gene TRBV7-8; D gene ambiguous. This CDR3 has 16 residues. From germline, CDR1 is SGHVS and CDR2 FQNEAQ. Between the trimmed V and J ends, which lost 4 bases and 4 bases, there was a span of 19 bases. As DNA, the CDR3 is TGTGCCAGCAGCTCGTATGCGGCAGCCGGGCGAGAGACCCAGTACTTC. This codes for CASSSYAAAGRETQYF.

The chain carries TRBV28 and TRBJ1-2; TRBD1 agrees at 9 bases. With 6 bases clipped from V and 7 bases from J, the junction kept 9 bases outside the gene matches. Germline CDR1 MDHEN, CDR2 SYDVKM. There are 14 residues in the CDR3. The CDR3: CASRPPGQGSGYTF. CDR3 nucleotide sequence: TGTGCCAGCAGGCCGCCGGGACAGGGTAGTGGCTACACCTTC.

This chain connects TRBV9 to TRBJ1-4, with 9 bases matching TRBD1. Unmatched junction bases numbered 9, after V lost 4 bases and J lost 8 bases. The CDR3 extends over 15 amino acids. The germline V gene encodes CDR1 SGDLS and CDR2 YYNGEE. The CDR3 region is CASSLRTGVGEKLFF. CDR3 coding DNA: TGTGCCAGCAGCCTCCGGACAGGGGTGGGCGAAAAACTGTTTTTT.

This chain joins TRBV30 and TRBJ2-3, with D unresolved. Germline V gene lookup returns CDR1 GTSNPN and CDR2 SVGIG (reference sequence). The CDR3 length is 10 residues. V was cut by 5 bases and J by 5 bases, with 5 bases left in between. The CDR3 bases are TGTGCCTGGGGGGTAGATACGCAGTATTTT. Its translation: CAWGVDTQYF.

The CDR3 is CASSLVTKVAEAFF. DNA for the CDR3: TGTGCCAGCAGCTTAGTAACGAAGGTGGCTGAAGCTTTCTTT. This chain connects TRBV11-2 to TRBJ1-1; D gene ambiguous. Germline CDR1 SGHAT, CDR2 FQNNGV. The CDR3 contains 14 residues. Trimming left V 1 base short and J 6 bases short, with 12 bases between. Drawing the rest from reference TRBV11-2 and TRBJ1-1, the complete variable domain is EAGVAQSPRYKIIEKRQSVAFWCNPISGHATLYWYQQILGQGPKLLIQFQNNGVVDDSQLPKDRFSAERLKGVDSTLKIQPAKLEDSAVYLCASSLVTKVAEAFFGQGTRLTVV.